One T cell receptor (beta chain) is described in this entry. Its specificity is not known. These data come from a study of cytomegalovirus exposure and HLA in healthy donors. CDR1 and CDR2 from the germline V gene are SGHTA and FQGTGA. J gave up 1 base and V 5 bases, and 8 bases lay outside the gene matches. The CDR3 has 16 residues. Healthy bone marrow donors made up the cohort. The primer mix had 60 Vbeta and 13 Jbeta primers. TCRdb's table, derived via immunoSEQ multiplex PCR, lists solely in-frame clones and lacks some. The sample includes 35,000 to 45,000 clones, 81% seen only once; the top ten take 9.3%. Study-level results: As a later analysis showed, a missense DCLRE1C variant was linked to trimming of TCR beta V- and J-genes.

The material sequenced was PBMCs. This receptor was taken from a woman aged 40 to 49 in good health and CMV-seronegative. V is TRBV7-3 and J is TRBJ2-3; 8 nucleotides agree with TRBD2. The CDR3 region has the DNA TGTGCCAGCAGCCCAACTAGCGGCTATGGCACAGATACGCAGTATTTT. This gives the protein CASSPTSGYGTDTQYF.